The subject of this entry is one TCR beta chain. This clonotype was picked up many times. Its antigen remains undetermined. Per-nucleotide qualities are absent, and no much larger clonotype sits a single base away. Stable Graves' hyperthyroidism was defined as the absence of progression to ophthalmopathy over 18 months of follow-up. Hyperthyroidism patients were aged 18 to 65 years and newly diagnosed, with disease duration of less than 2 months. Any patient with an uncontrolled infection, another autoimmune disease, pregnancy or lactation was excluded. Diagnoses were established on the basis of clinical symptoms, serum thyroxine and TRAb, thyroid ultrasound, and orbital computed tomography. PBMCs were separated from approximately 10 ml of fresh peripheral blood using Ficoll-Paque density gradient centrifugation. Trizol reagent was used to extract total RNA, and RNA quality was then checked on an Agilent 2100 Bioanalyzer.

Amplification of TCR beta CDR3 regions was carried out from RNA transcripts. The TCR CDR3 was subjected to a first round of RT-PCR using the HTBI primer set and the Qiagen OneStep RT-PCR kit. The libraries were constructed in a second round of multiplex PCR and then size-selected and purified. Libraries were sequenced paired-end with 100 bp reads on an Illumina HiSeq2000. The authors processed their data as follows. SOAPnuke was used to process the raw data, removing reads that contained adapters or uncalled bases, had a mean Phred below 15, or lacked an exact match to the constant primer or identifier. High-quality paired reads were merged using COPE v1.2.5, and each unique nucleotide sequence was defined as a clonotype. MiTCR v1.1 was used to align clonotypes to the IMGT TRBV, TRBD and TRBJ reference segments. Analysis was restricted to V-J combinations with a frequency above 0.0001, which covered about 99% of repertoires. The TCS score was defined as the ratio of F50 (clonal expansion) to E x V (chaos), calculated using BLOSUM62-based TCRdist between CDR3 peptides within each V-J. Welch's t-statistics and random forest reduced approximately 520 V-J features to some 14, which were used in a naive Bayes classifier (R e1071). TCRdb trimmed the raw reads at Q25, called clones with MiXCR and kept productive beta chains. Each CDR3 protein gets just one entry, which takes the most common genes and DNA from the rows behind it. TCRdb assigned the V and J calls; the authors' analysis was not used. Recorded for this sample are 370,000 or so distinct CDR3 sequences; just under 25% of them occurred a single time. The ten top clones hold more than 60% of the sample.

This sample was taken from a study of T cells in Graves' hyperthyroidism and ophthalmopathy (dated by TCRdb to between 2017 and 2020). In the study overall: Peripheral blood was collected at initial diagnosis, before any treatment. To identify TCR V-J signatures that set the groups apart, the researchers used a discovery cohort of 100 patients, made up of under 50 with Graves' ophthalmopathy and some 56 with stable Graves' hyperthyroidism. Whether ophthalmopathy could be predicted prospectively was tested in an independent validation cohort made up of 18 to 20 hyperthyroidism patients plus 17 patients who later progressed to ophthalmopathy. The 100 or so discovery patients were divided at random into training and test sets in a 7:3 ratio. The study also compared thyroid tissue and blood T-cell repertoires from a handful of Graves' hyperthyroidism patients. After sampling, hyperthyroidism patients received methimazole starting at 30 mg daily, and ophthalmopathy patients received high-dose intravenous methylprednisolone. The paper describes TCR Vbeta CDR3 sequencing of 130 to 150 peripheral blood samples, made up of 43 ophthalmopathy patients, some 76 hyperthyroidism patients and 17 progressor patients. On the study overall, not on this receptor specifically: Ophthalmopathy was separated from stable hyperthyroidism by a 13 V-J signature model, with approximately 86% sensitivity and about 81% specificity obtained in cross-validation and 80%/75% obtained in testing. No statistical method was used to fix the sample size in advance, and group allocation was not hidden from the investigators. In validation, the model predicted progression to ophthalmopathy with approximately 71% sensitivity and less than 75% specificity, a median of about six months before onset. Most expanded thyroid clonotypes (frequency above 0.001) were also detected in blood, suggesting blood repertoires may reflect thyroid immune responses.

Trimming takes 5 bases off V and 7 bases off J; junction bases not matched to a gene: 9. The CDR3 contains 14 residues, cysteine and phenylalanine counted. The CDR3 DNA has 42 bases and is translated from base 1. From a lookup of the germline V gene, CDR1 and CDR2 are SGHNT and YENEEA. The clonotype was recovered from a man in his fifties or sixties with Graves' hyperthyroidism. This receptor chain uses TRBV11-3 and TRBJ2-5; TRBD1 matches 8 bases in the middle. Sequencing was carried out using blood. The CDR3 is CASSPRQGLWTQYF. The base sequence is TGTGCCAGCAGCCCGAGACAGGGGCTATGGACCCAGTACTTC.